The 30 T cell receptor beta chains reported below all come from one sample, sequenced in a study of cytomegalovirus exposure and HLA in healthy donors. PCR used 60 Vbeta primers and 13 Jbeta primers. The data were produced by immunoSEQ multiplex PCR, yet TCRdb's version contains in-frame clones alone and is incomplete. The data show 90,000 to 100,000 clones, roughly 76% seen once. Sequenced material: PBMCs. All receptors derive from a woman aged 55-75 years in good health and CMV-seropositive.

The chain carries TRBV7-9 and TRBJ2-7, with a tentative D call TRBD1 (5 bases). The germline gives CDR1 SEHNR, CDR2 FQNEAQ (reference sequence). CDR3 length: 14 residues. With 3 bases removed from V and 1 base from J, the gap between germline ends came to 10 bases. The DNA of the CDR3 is TGTGCCAGCAGCTTCCTCGACAGTTCCTACGAGCAGTACTTC. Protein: CASSFLDSSYEQYF.

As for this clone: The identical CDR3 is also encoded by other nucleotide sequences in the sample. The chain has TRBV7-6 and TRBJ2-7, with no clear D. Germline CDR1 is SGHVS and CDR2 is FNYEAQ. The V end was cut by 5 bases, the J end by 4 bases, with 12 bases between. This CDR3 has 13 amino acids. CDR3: CASSASGPYEQYF. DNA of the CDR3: TGTGCCAGCAGCGCCTCAGGCCCTTACGAGCAGTACTTC.

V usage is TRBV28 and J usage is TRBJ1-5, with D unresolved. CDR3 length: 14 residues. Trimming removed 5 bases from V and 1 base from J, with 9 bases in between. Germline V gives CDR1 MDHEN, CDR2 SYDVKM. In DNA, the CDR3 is TGTGCCAGCAGTCCGCGTATAAGCAATCAGCCCCAGCATTTT. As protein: CASSPRISNQPQHF.

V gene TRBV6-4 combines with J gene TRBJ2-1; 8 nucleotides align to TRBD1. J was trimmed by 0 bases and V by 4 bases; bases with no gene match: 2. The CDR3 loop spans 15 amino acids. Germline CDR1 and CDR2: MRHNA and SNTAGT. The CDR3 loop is CASSVDRGSYNEQFF. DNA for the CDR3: TGTGCCAGCAGTGTCGACAGGGGCTCCTACAATGAGCAGTTCTTC.

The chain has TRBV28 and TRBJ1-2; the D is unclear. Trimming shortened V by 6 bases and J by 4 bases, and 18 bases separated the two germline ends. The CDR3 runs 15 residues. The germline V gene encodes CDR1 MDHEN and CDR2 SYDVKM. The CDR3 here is CASSMRQALPYGYTF. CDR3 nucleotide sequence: TGTGCCAGCAGCATGCGCCAGGCTCTCCCCTATGGCTACACCTTC.

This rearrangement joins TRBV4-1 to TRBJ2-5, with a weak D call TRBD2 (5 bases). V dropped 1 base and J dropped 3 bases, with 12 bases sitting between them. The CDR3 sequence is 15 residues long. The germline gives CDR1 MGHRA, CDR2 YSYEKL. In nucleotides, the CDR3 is TGCGCCAGCAGCCAAGTGGAGGATCGGAAAGAGACCCAGTACTTC. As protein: CASSQVEDRKETQYF.

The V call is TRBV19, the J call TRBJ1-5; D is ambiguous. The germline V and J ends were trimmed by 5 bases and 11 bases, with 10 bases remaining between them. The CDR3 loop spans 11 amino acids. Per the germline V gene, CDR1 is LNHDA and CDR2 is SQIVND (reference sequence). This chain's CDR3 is CASSSSRAQHF. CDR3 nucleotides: TGTGCCAGTAGTTCGTCGAGGGCCCAGCATTTT. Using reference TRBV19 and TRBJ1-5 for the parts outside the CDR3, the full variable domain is DGGITQSPKYLFRKEGQNVTLSCEQNLNHDAMYWYRQDPGQGLRLIYYSQIVNDFQKGDIAEGYSVSREKKESFPLTVTSAQKNPTAFYLCASSSSRAQHFGDGTRLSIL.

This CDR3 reads CASSLSGTASYEQYF. The DNA for the CDR3 is TGTGCCAGCAGCTTATCCGGGACTGCCTCCTACGAGCAGTACTTC. This sequence joins TRBV7-3 and TRBJ2-7, with D perhaps matching TRBD2 (6 bases). V was trimmed by 2 bases and J by 0 bases, leaving 11 bases between them. Germline assignment: CDR1 SGHTA and CDR2 FQGTGA. The CDR3 has 15 amino acids.

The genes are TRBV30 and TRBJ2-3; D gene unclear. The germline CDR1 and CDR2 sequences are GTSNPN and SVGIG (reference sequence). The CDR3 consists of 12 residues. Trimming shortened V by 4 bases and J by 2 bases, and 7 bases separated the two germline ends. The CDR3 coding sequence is TGTGCCTGGATGCAGTACACAGATACGCAGTATTTT. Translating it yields CAWMQYTDTQYF.

DNA for the CDR3: TGTGCCAGCAGCTTAGACGGGGGGGCTGGCTACAATGAGCAGTTCTTC. It yields the protein CASSLDGGAGYNEQFF. The V and J genes are TRBV7-9 and TRBJ2-1, with 8 bases lining up with TRBD2. Germline V gene sequence: CDR1 SEHNR, CDR2 FQNEAQ (reference sequence). With 1 base clipped from V and 3 bases from J, the junction kept 5 bases outside the gene matches. The CDR3 spans 16 residues.

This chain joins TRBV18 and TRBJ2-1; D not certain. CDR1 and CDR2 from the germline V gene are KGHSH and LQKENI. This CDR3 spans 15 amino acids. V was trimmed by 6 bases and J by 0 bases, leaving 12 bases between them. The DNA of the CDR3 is TGTGCCAGCTCCCCATCGACACTCTCCTACAATGAGCAGTTCTTC. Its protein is CASSPSTLSYNEQFF. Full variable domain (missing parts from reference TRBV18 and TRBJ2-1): NAGVMQNPRHLVRRRGQEARLRCSPMKGHSHVYWYRQLPEEGLKFMVYLQKENIIDESGMPKERFSAEFPKEGPSILRIQQVVRGDSAAYFCASSPSTLSYNEQFFGPGTRLTVL.

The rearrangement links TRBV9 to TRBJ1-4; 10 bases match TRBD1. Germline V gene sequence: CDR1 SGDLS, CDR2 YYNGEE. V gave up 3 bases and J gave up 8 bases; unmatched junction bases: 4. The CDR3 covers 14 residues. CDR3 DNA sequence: TGTGCCAGCAGCGAGGGACAGGGGCGGGAAAAACTGTTTTTT. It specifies CASSEGQGREKLFF.

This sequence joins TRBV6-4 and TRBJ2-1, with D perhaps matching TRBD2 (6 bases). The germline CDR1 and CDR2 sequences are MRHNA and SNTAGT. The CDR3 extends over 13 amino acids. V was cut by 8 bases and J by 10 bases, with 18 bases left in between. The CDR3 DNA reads TGTGCCAGCTCCATCGGGAGCGGAACCGAGCAGTTCTTC. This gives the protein CASSIGSGTEQFF.

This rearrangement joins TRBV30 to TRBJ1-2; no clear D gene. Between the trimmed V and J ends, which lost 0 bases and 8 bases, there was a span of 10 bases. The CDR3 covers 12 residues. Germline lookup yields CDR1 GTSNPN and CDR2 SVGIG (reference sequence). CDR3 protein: CAWSVSPAGYTF. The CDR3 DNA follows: TGTGCCTGGAGTGTCTCTCCAGCGGGCTACACCTTC.

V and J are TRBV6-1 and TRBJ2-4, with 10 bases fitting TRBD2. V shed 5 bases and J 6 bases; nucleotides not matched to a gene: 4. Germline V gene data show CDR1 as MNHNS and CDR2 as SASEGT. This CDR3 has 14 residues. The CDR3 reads CASSSLAGLNIQYF. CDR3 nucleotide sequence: TGTGCCAGCAGTTCACTAGCGGGGCTAAACATTCAGTACTTC.

CDR3 protein: CASSRIDYEQYF. Written as DNA, the CDR3 is TGTGCCAGCAGCCGGATCGACTACGAGCAGTACTTC. The chain has TRBV5-6 and TRBJ2-5; D call uncertain. The DNA end lines up better with TRBJ2-7; the J call may be wrong. This CDR3 is built from 12 residues. Germline-derived CDR1 and CDR2 are SGHDT and YYEEEE.

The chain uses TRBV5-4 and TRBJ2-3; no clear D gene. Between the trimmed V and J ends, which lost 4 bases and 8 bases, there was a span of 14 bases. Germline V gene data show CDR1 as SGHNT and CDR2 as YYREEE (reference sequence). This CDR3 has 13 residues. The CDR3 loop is CASSITRYGTQYF. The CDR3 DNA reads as TGTGCCAGCAGCATTACTCGATATGGTACGCAGTATTTT.

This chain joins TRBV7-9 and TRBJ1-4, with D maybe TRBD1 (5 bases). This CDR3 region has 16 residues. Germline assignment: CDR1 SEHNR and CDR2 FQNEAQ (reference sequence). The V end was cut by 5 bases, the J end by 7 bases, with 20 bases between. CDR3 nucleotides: TGTGCCAGCAGCCCTGGACGGGGGACGGTGGGTGAAAAACTGTTTTTT. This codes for CASSPGRGTVGEKLFF.

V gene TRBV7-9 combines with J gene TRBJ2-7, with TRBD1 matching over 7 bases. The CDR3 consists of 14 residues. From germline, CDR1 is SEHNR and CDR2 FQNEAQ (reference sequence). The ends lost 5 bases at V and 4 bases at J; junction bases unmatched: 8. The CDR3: CASSKEGQIYEQYF. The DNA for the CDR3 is TGTGCCAGCAGCAAAGAGGGACAGATATACGAGCAGTACTTC.

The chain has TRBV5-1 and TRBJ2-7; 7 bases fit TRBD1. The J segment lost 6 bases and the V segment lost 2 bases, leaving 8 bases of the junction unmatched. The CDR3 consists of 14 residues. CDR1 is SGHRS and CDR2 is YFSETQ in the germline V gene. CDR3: CASSFGTDLSEQYF. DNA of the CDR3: TGCGCCAGCAGCTTCGGGACAGATCTGAGCGAGCAGTACTTC.

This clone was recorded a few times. CDR3 residues: CASSLRWENVYEQYF. CDR3 coding DNA: TGTGCCAGCAGCTTAAGGTGGGAGAACGTGTACGAGCAGTACTTC. The rearrangement uses TRBV7-8 and TRBJ2-7, with D tentatively TRBD2 (5 bases). Germline lookup yields CDR1 SGHVS and CDR2 FQNEAQ. The CDR3 has 15 residues. Between the trimmed V and J ends, which lost 2 bases and 4 bases, there was a span of 15 bases.

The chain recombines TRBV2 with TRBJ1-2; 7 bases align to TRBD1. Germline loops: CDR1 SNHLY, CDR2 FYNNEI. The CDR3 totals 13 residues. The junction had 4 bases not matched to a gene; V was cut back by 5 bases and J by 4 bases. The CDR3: CASSHRGSYGYTF. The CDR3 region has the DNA TGTGCCAGCAGTCACAGGGGTAGCTATGGCTACACCTTC.

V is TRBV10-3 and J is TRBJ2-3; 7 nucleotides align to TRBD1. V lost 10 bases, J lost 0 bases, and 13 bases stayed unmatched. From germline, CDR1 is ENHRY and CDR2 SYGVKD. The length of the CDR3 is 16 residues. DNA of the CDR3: TGTGCCACCGCGTCGCCAGGACAGGCGAGCACAGATACGCAGTATTTT. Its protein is CATASPGQASTDTQYF.

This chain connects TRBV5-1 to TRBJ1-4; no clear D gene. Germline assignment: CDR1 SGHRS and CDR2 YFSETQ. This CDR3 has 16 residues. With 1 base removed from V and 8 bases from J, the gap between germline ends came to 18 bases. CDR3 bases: TGCGCCAGCAGCTTGCAATGGTCAGCCTTCAGGGAAAAACTGTTTTTT. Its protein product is CASSLQWSAFREKLFF.

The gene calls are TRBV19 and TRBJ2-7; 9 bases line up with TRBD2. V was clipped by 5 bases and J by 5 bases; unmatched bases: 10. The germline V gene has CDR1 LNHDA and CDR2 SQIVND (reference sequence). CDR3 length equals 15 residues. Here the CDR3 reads CASSPPGLAQHEQYF. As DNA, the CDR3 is TGTGCCAGTAGTCCTCCGGGACTAGCACAACACGAGCAGTACTTC.

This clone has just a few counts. As DNA, the CDR3 is TGTGCCAGCAGGCAGGTTCGATACACTGAAGCTTTCTTT. Its translation: CASRQVRYTEAFF. The chain is built from TRBV27 and TRBJ1-1; D ambiguous. Germline V gene data show CDR1 as MNHEY and CDR2 as SMNVEV (reference sequence). V was clipped by 6 bases and J by 3 bases, with 11 bases between them. The CDR3 consists of 13 residues.

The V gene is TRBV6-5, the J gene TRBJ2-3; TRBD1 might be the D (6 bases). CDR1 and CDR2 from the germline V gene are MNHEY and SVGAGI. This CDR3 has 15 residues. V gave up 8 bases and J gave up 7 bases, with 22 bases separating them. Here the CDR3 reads CASATTGTSQNTQYF. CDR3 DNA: TGTGCCAGCGCTACAACAGGGACCAGTCAGAATACGCAGTATTTT.

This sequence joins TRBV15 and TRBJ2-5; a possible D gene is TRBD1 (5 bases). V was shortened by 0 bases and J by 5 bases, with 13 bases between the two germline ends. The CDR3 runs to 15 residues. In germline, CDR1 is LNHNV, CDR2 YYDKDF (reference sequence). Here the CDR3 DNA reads TGTGCCACCAGCAGAGATGTGGGGCGAGAGGAGACCCAGTACTTC. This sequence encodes CATSRDVGREETQYF.

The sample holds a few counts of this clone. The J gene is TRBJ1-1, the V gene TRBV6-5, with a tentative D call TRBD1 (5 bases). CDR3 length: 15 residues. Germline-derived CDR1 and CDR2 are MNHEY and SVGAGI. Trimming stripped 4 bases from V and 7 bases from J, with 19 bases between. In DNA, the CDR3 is TGTGCCAGCAGTTTAACTGAGACAGCAAACGGTGAAGCTTTCTTT. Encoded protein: CASSLTETANGEAFF.

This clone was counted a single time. CDR3 in amino acids: CALKWGRNTYNEQFF. The CDR3 region has the DNA TGTGCCTTAAAATGGGGGCGGAATACCTACAATGAGCAGTTCTTC. The genes are TRBV30 and TRBJ2-1; the D gene is possibly TRBD1 (6 bases). Germline assignment: CDR1 GTSNPN and CDR2 SVGIG (reference sequence). The length of the CDR3 is 15 residues. Trimming stripped 7 bases from V and 2 bases from J, with 18 bases between.